This T cell receptor (beta chain) was sequenced during a study of T cells after posttransplantation cyclophosphamide. Findings of the study overall: Later blood repertoires were often dominated by clones from the donor CD8+ memory compartment. TRB clonality was highly associated with recipient CMV seropositivity and reactivation. TRB overlap between skin or GI tissue T cells and blood was limited.

As concerns this clone: Its antigen is currently unknown.

Generated by immunoSEQ multiplex PCR, the TCRdb table keeps only in-frame clones and is missing some. This table holds some 66,000 clones, over 85% found once. Peripheral blood was collected from the related graft donor on the marrow donation day. The TCR originated in a woman aged 25-40 years in good health and a related stem cell transplant donor. The sequenced material came from PBMCs.

This CDR3 is CASSAHRQGTYEQYF. Written as DNA, the CDR3 is TGTGCCAGTAGTGCCCACAGACAGGGGACATACGAGCAGTACTTC. The chain carries TRBV19 and TRBJ2-7; 8 bases agree with TRBD1. The CDR3 contains 15 residues. V trimming: 5 bases; J trimming: 4 bases; junction bases outside the gene matches: 10. Per germline, CDR1 LNHDA and CDR2 SQIVND (reference sequence).